Sequencing of this TCR beta chain was carried out in a study of response to subunit inactivated influenza vaccine. Study-wide points: It was the authors' suggestion that each seasonal influenza vaccination recruits few new T cells.

TCRdb processed the RT-PCR reads anew with MiXCR; each CDR3 protein has one entry. The sample records 300,000 to 350,000 distinct CDR3 sequences, about a fifth being singletons. This clonotype was seen many times. The target antigen is unknown. The CDR3 has 17 amino acids. V dropped 3 bases and J dropped 1 base, with 18 bases sitting between them. The clonotype comes from a man aged 45-69 years who received an inactivated influenza vaccine. The chain links TRBV12-3 or TRBV12-4 to TRBJ1-1; weak D call: TRBD1 (5 bases). This specimen consisted of PBMCs from blood, obtained roughly 20 months after vaccination. The CDR3 nucleotides are TGTGCCAGCAGTTTGGGAACGTGGGGCAGGGCGAACACTGAAGCTTTCTTT. Translating it yields CASSLGTWGRANTEAFF.